The clone carrying this T cell receptor (beta chain) was seen more than once but under ten times. Germline V gives CDR1 MNHEY, CDR2 SMNVEV (reference sequence). This CDR3 is 16 amino acids long. V lost 6 bases and J 3 bases, leaving 21 bases between the germline ends. The data originate from a study of graft-versus-host responses after intestinal transplantation. Using immunoSEQ multiplex PCR, the repertoire was profiled, and TCRdb retains in-frame clones only, with some absent. This sample has 20,000 to 25,000 clones, with about 35% found just once. The study plated around 200,000 CFSE-labeled responders with around 200,000 irradiated, violet-dye-labeled stimulators.

The genes are TRBV27 and TRBJ2-7; tentative D call: TRBD1 (7 bases). The input for sequencing was alloreactive CD8+ T cells from a mixed lymphocyte reaction culture, taken before intestinal transplant. Noted subset: CFSE-low proliferating T cells sorted from approximately 6-day pre-transplant mixed lymphocyte reaction (GvH or HvG direction). The sequence came from a human patient who received an intestinal transplant. The CDR3 DNA is TGTGCCAGCAGCCCCGCAGGGCAGGGGGGATTCTACGAGCAGTACTTC. Its protein product is CASSPAGQGGFYEQYF.